These 2 T cell receptor beta chains were all obtained from the same sample, sequenced in a study of identical twins. TCRdb reprocessed the 5' RACE reads with MiXCR, giving one entry per CDR3 protein. The table has 750,000 to 950,000 distinct CDR3 sequences, about 12% seen once; the top ten hold around 1.6%. These data are also associated with another study on yellow fever vaccine responses in identical twins.

Specimen: PBMCs. These receptors were obtained from a woman under 30 in good health.

The gene calls are TRBV15 and TRBJ2-2; possible D gene TRBD1, 6 bases. V dropped 4 bases and J dropped 0 bases, with 12 bases sitting between them. The CDR3 runs to 16 residues. Germline V gene lookup returns CDR1 LNHNV and CDR2 YYDKDF (reference sequence). The CDR3: CATSTGQWTNTGELFF. CDR3 DNA: TGTGCCACCAGCACTGGACAGTGGACGAACACCGGGGAGCTGTTTTTT.

This clonotype has at least ten counts. This rearrangement joins TRBV7-9 to TRBJ2-3; no definite D call. Looked up from germline, CDR1 is SEHNR and CDR2 is FQNEAQ (reference sequence). This CDR3 spans 13 amino acids. V was clipped by 4 bases and J by 14 bases, with 19 bases between them. CDR3: CASSSPTSTVRYF. In nucleotides, the CDR3 is TGTGCCAGCAGCTCCCCGACATCGACCGTGAGGTATTTT.